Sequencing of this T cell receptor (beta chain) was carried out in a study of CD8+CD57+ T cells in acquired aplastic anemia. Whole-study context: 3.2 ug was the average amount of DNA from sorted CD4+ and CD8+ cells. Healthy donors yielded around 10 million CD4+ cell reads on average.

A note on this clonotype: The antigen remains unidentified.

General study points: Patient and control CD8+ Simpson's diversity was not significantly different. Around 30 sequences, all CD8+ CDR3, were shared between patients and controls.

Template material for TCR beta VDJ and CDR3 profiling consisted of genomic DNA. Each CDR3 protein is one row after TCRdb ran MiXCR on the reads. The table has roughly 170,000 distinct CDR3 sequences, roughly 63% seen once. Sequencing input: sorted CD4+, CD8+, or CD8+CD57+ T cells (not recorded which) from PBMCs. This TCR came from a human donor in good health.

CDR3 amino acids: CASRSNPGTNYGYTF. CDR3 DNA sequence: TGTGCCAGTAGGTCTAACCCCGGGACTAACTATGGCTACACCTTC. The chain employs TRBV19 and TRBJ1-2; no clear D gene. The CDR3 extends over 15 amino acids. Deletions cut 6 bases from V and 0 bases from J, with 14 bases between. Germline loops: CDR1 LNHDA, CDR2 SQIVND (reference sequence).